This T cell receptor (beta chain) was retrieved from a study of memory CD8 T cells in hepatitis C reinfection. Overall study: After reinfection, a couple of primary-infection resolvers became chronically infected. HCV reinfection meant a positive HCV RNA test after two negative tests at least 60 days apart.

The repertoire was sequenced with immunoSEQ multiplex PCR; TCRdb's copy has only in-frame clones and lacks some. The sample lists 40,000 to 45,000 clones; approximately 88% were seen once. This clone appeared once. As to time point: peak reinfection, 3 to 8 weeks after reinfection detection. Sorted cells were sequenced directly ex vivo without any in vitro expansion. Control naive CD8 T cells came from a couple of donors at all three reinfection time points. The sequence came from a man aged 18 to 30 with hepatitis C virus infection. Sequencing input: naive CD8+ T cells sorted from blood.

CDR3 sequence: CASSMGQGTTEAFF. The CDR3 bases are TGTGCCAGTAGTATGGGGCAGGGGACCACTGAAGCTTTCTTT. V usage is TRBV19 and J usage is TRBJ1-1; tentative D call: TRBD1 (6 bases). The CDR3 loop spans 14 amino acids. Trimming removed 3 bases from V and 4 bases from J, with 12 bases in between. Per germline, CDR1 LNHDA and CDR2 SQIVND (reference sequence).